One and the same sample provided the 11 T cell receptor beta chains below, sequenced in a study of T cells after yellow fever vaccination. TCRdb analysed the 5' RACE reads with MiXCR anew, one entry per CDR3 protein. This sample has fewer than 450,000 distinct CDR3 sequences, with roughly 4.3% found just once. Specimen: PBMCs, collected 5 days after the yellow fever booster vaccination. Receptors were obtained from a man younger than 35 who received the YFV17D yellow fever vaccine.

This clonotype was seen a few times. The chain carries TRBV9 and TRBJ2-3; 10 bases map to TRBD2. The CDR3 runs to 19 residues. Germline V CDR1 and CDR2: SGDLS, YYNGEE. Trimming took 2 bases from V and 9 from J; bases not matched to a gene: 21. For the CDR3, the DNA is TGTGCCAGCAGCGTTTCGCTGGGGGGGCGGGTAGCGGGGGGTGACACGCAGTATTTT. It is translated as CASSVSLGGRVAGGDTQYF.

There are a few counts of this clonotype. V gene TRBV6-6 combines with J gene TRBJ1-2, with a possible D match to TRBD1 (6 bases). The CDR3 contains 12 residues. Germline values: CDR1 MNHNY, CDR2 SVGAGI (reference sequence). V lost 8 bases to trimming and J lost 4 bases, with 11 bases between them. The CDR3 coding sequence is TGTGCCAGCTGGGGGACACGCTATGGCTACACCTTC. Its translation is CASWGTRYGYTF.

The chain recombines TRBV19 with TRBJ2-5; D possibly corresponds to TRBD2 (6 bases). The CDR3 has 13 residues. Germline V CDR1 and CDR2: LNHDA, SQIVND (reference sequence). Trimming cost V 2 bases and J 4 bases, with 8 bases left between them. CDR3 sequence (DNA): TGTGCCAGTAGTATATTGGAGGGAGAGACCCAGTACTTC. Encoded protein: CASSILEGETQYF.

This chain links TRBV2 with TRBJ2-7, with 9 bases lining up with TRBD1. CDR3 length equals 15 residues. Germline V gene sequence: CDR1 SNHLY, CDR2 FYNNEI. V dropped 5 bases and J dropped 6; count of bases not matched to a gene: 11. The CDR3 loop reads CASSKEGTGIREQYF. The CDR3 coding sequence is TGTGCCAGCAGTAAGGAAGGGACAGGGATACGCGAGCAGTACTTC. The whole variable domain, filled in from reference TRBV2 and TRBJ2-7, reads EPEVTQTPSHQVTQMGQEVILRCVPISNHLYFYWYRQILGQKVEFLVSFYNNEISEKSEIFDDQFSVERPDGSNFTLKIRSTKLEDSAMYFCASSKEGTGIREQYFGPGTRLTVT.

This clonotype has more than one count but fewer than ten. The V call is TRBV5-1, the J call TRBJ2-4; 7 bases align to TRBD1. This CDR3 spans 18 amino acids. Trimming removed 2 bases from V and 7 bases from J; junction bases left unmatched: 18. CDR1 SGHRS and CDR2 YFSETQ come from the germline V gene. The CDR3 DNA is TGCGCCAGCAGCTTAATCCCCAGGGACAGTAGGAACTTTAACATTCAGTACTTC. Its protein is CASSLIPRDSRNFNIQYF. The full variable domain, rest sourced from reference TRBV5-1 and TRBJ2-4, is KAGVTQTPRYLIKTRGQQVTLSCSPISGHRSVSWYQQTPGQGLQFLFEYFSETQRNKGNFPGRFSGRQFSNSRSEMNVSTLELGDSALYLCASSLIPRDSRNFNIQYFGAGTRLSVL.

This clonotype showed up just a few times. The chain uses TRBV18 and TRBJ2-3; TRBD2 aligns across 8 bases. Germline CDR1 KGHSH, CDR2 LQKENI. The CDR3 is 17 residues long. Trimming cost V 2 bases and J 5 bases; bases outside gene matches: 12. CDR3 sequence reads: CASSPFDGGASGDTQYF. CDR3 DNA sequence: TGTGCCAGCTCACCATTTGACGGGGGGGCTTCAGGAGATACGCAGTATTTT.

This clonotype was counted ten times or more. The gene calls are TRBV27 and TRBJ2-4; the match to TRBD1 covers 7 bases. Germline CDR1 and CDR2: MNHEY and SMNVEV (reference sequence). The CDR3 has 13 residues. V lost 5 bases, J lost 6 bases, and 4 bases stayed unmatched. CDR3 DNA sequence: TGTGCCAGCAGTAAGGGGGCCGGAAACATTCAGTACTTC. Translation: CASSKGAGNIQYF.

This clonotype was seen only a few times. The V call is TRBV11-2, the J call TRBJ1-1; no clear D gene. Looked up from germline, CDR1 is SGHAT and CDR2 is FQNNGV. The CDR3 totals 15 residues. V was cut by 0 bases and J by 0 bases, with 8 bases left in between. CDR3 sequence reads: CASSLEAFMNTEAFF. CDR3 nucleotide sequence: TGTGCCAGCAGCTTAGAAGCCTTTATGAACACTGAAGCTTTCTTT.

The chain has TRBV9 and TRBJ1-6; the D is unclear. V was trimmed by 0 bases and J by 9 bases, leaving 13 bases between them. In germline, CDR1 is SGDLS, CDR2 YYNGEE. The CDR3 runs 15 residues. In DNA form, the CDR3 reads TGTGCCAGCAGCGTAGAGAGTTCGGCCGGTTCACCCCTCCACTTT. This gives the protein CASSVESSAGSPLHF.

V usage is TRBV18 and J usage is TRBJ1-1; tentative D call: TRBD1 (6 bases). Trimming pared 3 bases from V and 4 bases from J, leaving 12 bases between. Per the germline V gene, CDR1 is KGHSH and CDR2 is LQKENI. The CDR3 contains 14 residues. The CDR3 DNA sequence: TGTGCCAGCTCACCTCAGGACAGCACCACTGAAGCTTTCTTT. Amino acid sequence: CASSPQDSTTEAFF.

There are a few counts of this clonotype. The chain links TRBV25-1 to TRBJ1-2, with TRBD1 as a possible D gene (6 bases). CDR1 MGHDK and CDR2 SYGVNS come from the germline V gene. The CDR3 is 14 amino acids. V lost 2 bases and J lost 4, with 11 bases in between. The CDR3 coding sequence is TGTGCCAGCAGTGAAGCAGGGGTCGCCTATGGCTACACCTTC. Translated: CASSEAGVAYGYTF.